The rows below give T cell receptor beta chains drawn from one sample of a study of T cell clones after liver transplantation. Clones were read by immunoSEQ multiplex PCR, and TCRdb kept only the in-frame ones, dropping some. This table holds 75,000 to 95,000 clones, less than 90% found once. The input for sequencing was CD4+ T cells from blood, taken at the 22-month timepoint. Receptor source: a human patient who received a liver transplant. Some of these T cells may belong to the graft donor. CDR3s include the opening cysteine and the closing phenylalanine or tryptophan. The D gene is left open where the match is weak. Rows give clone size only sometimes, using once, few, many, or a class for an expanded clone.

. TRBJ2-3 TRBV5-6 . TGTGCCAGCAGCTTGGTGGCAACTAGCACAGATACGCAGTATTTT CASSLVATSTDTQYF
. TRBJ2-1 TRBV19 . TGTGCCAGTAGTATAGGACCGGGTAAGCAGTTCTTC CASSIGPGKQFF
. TRBJ1-4 TRBV7-9 . TGTGCCAGCAGCTTAGGTCACAGGGTTGATGAAAAACTGTTTTTT CASSLGHRVDEKLFF
. TRBJ1-3 TRBV7-2 . TGTGCCAGCAGCTTAGATACCAGCCGAGGCTCTGGAAACACCATATATTTT CASSLDTSRGSGNTIYF
. TRBJ2-1 TRBV7-8 . TGTGCCAGCACCTCCGCCCCCAGGGGCGGTGAGCAGTTCTTC CASTSAPRGGEQFF
TRBD2 TRBJ2-3 TRBV13 . TGTGCCAGCAGCCCTATCGCCCTAGCGGGAGCAGGTGACACAGATACGCAGTATTTT CASSPIALAGAGDTDTQYF
. TRBJ2-7 TRBV19 few TGTGCCAGTAGTGCCGGCCCCATATACGAGCAGTACTTC CASSAGPIYEQYF
. TRBJ2-7 TRBV29-1 . TGCAGCGTTGGCCCAACGTCCTACGAGCAGTACTTC CSVGPTSYEQYF
. TRBJ2-6 TRBV7-6 . TGTGCCAGCAGCTTACGTGTTGGAGGTTACTCTGGGGCCAACGTCCTGACTTTC CASSLRVGGYSGANVLTF
. TRBJ1-2 TRBV14 . TGTGCCAGCAGCCAAGAGGGTCGGGGTTATGGCTACACCTTC CASSQEGRGYGYTF
TRBD2 TRBJ2-5 TRBV7-8 . TGTGCCAGCAGCTTACTGACTAGCGGGAGTAGAGAGACCCAGTACTTC CASSLLTSGSRETQYF
. TRBJ2-1 TRBV20-1 . TGCAGTGCTAGACGGCAGTTTGAGCAGTTCTTC CSARRQFEQFF
TRBD1 TRBJ2-7 TRBV19 few TGTGCCAGTAGACCCCGGGACAGGGAGGGCGAGCAGTACTTC CASRPRDREGEQYF
. TRBJ2-5 TRBV7-7 few TGTGCCAGCAGCCCCTGGGGGGGGCCCCAAGAGACCCAGTACTTC CASSPWGGPQETQYF
TRBD2 TRBJ2-3 TRBV28 . TGTGCCAGCCTCAGAGCGGGAGGGCCAGATACGCAGTATTTT CASLRAGGPDTQYF
. TRBJ2-2 TRBV6-4 . TGTGCCAGCAGTGCCCAGGACAGACTCGGGGAGCTGTTTTTT CASSAQDRLGELFF
. TRBJ1-1 TRBV5-4 . TGTGCCGGCGCTCGGGGCCAGAACACTGAAGCTTTCTTT CAGARGQNTEAFF
. TRBJ2-3 TRBV6-6 few TGTGCCAGCAGCCCGGGGAGCGCTCGCACAGATACGCAGTATTTT CASSPGSARTDTQYF
. TRBJ2-1 TRBV5-1 . TGCGCCAGCAAAAACCGGGACAGGACTAGGGATGAGCAGTTCTTC CASKNRDRTRDEQFF
. TRBJ1-4 TRBV19 . TGTGCCAGTGGGAATCCGGGCCGTATAGAAAAGAATGAAAAACTGTTTTTT CASGNPGRIEKNEKLFF
. TRBJ2-4 TRBV7-2 . TGTGCCAGCAGCCCAGGAGTGGACATTCAGTACTTC CASSPGVDIQYF
. TRBJ1-1 TRBV11-3 . TGTGCCAGCAGCTTAGGGACCGGTAACACTGAAGCTTTCTTT CASSLGTGNTEAFF
. TRBJ2-7 TRBV2 once TGTGCCAGCATCGGGCAGGGGCGGTACGAGCAGTACTTC CASIGQGRYEQYF